The sequence of this T cell receptor (beta chain) was determined in a study of Ad26.COV2.S vaccination and SARS-CoV-2 variants. The treatment denotes: 15 to 20 received Ad26.COV2.S at low or high dose, single or two shots; 5 received placebo; per-sample allocation not given. The investigators took samples on day 63 after the first vaccine or placebo injection. Wuhan-strain SARS-CoV-2 spike was expressed by the Ad26 vector that made up the vaccine. This clone was observed a few times. Germline V lookup: CDR1 SGDLS, CDR2 YYNGEE. Unmatched junction bases numbered 3, after V lost 4 bases and J lost 2 bases. This CDR3 is 14 amino acids long. Sequencing used immunoSEQ multiplex PCR; TCRdb keeps in-frame clones, though not all of them. The table lists a few hundred thousand clones, 90% of them singletons.

This chain connects TRBV9 to TRBJ1-1; 9 bases are a match to TRBD1. The TCR originated in a person between 18 and 60 years old who received the Ad26.COV2.S COVID-19 vaccine or a placebo. Sequencing was performed on peripheral blood, taken in a trial of Ad26.COV2.S vaccine versus placebo. CDR3 amino acids: CASSLTGGNTEAFF. CDR3 sequence (DNA): TGTGCCAGCAGCCTCACAGGGGGCAACACTGAAGCTTTCTTT.